This passage covers 10 T cell receptor beta chains from one sample sequenced in a study of identical twins. TCRdb redid the calling of the 5' RACE reads with MiXCR, one entry per CDR3 protein. This sample has 450,000 or so distinct CDR3 sequences, with 14% found just once. The sample also formed part of further work on yellow fever vaccine responses in identical twins.

What was sequenced was CD4+ T cells sorted from blood. Receptor source: a woman aged 18-29 years in good health.

This clonotype has only a few counts. This CDR3 is CSAMDSGVLSQRETQYF. The CDR3 DNA follows: TGCAGCGCTATGGACAGCGGGGTGCTATCTCAGAGGGAGACCCAGTACTTC. The J gene is TRBJ2-5, the V gene TRBV29-1; tentatively, D is TRBD2 (7 bases). Germline V CDR1 and CDR2: SQVTM, ANQGSEA. There are 17 residues in the CDR3. V lost 7 bases to trimming and J lost 5 bases, with 29 bases between them. Full variable domain (rest looked up from reference TRBV29-1 and TRBJ2-5): SAVISQKPSRDICQRGTSLTIQCQVDSQVTMMFWYRQQPGQSLTLIATANQGSEATYESGFVIDKFPISRPNLTFSTLTVSNMSPEDSSIYLCSAMDSGVLSQRETQYFGPGTRLLVL.

The chain carries TRBV4-3 and TRBJ1-2, with 8 bases aligning to TRBD1. The germline V gene has CDR1 LGHNA and CDR2 YSLEER. V gave up 3 bases and J gave up 4 bases; unmatched junction bases: 10. The CDR3 is made up of 16 amino acids. The CDR3 coding sequence is TGCGCCAGCAGCCAGGAAACAGGGGGGGCGGCCTATGGCTACACCTTC. Encoded protein: CASSQETGGAAYGYTF.

As concerns this clonotype: An end of the junction differs from the germline gene, which may be a read error. The gene calls are TRBV28 and TRBJ2-3; 9 bases match TRBD2. Germline CDR1 MDHEN, CDR2 SYDVKM. This CDR3 comprises 12 residues. CDR3 amino acids: CASGTSRDTQYF. DNA for the CDR3: TGTGCCAGCGGGACTAGCAGAGATACGCAGTATTTT.

This clonotype has more than one count but fewer than ten. The V call is TRBV5-4, the J call TRBJ2-2; 7 positions agree with TRBD1. Germline V gives CDR1 SGHNT, CDR2 YYREEE (reference sequence). This CDR3 has 15 amino acids. The V segment lost 3 bases and the J segment 3 bases; nucleotides outside the gene matches: 5. Here the CDR3 reads CASSYRDRDTGELFF. CDR3 coding DNA: TGTGCCAGCAGCTACCGGGACAGAGACACCGGGGAGCTGTTTTTT.

Only a few counts were recorded for this clonotype. The chain carries TRBV15 and TRBJ1-4; a weak D match, TRBD1 (5 bases). Germline lookup yields CDR1 LNHNV and CDR2 YYDKDF (reference sequence). Trimming shortened V by 0 bases and J by 5 bases, and 22 bases separated the two germline ends. The length of the CDR3 is 19 residues. This chain's CDR3 is CATSRDREDKRFSNEKLFF. In DNA form, the CDR3 reads TGTGCCACCAGCAGAGATCGGGAGGACAAGCGATTTTCGAATGAAAAACTGTTTTTT.

The gene calls are TRBV24-1 and TRBJ2-7; 7 nucleotides match TRBD1. CDR3 length: 15 amino acids. Per the germline V gene, CDR1 is KGHDR and CDR2 is SFDVKD. The ends lost 4 bases at V and 1 base at J; junction bases unmatched: 6. The CDR3 reads CATSDPGQASYEQYF. CDR3 sequence (DNA): TGTGCCACCAGTGACCCAGGACAGGCTTCCTACGAGCAGTACTTC.

This clonotype was observed a handful of times. CDR3 protein: CSAVRGMGNYLEAFF. CDR3 DNA: TGCAGTGCTGTGAGGGGGATGGGAAACTACCTTGAAGCTTTCTTT. The chain recombines TRBV20-1 with TRBJ1-1, with D possibly TRBD1 on 6 matching bases. This CDR3 has 15 amino acids. In germline, CDR1 is DFQATT, CDR2 SNEGSKA (reference sequence). Between the trimmed V and J ends, which lost 5 bases and 7 bases, there was a span of 23 bases.

In its sample, this clonotype was seen a few times. The V gene is TRBV12-3 or TRBV12-4, the J gene TRBJ1-5; the D is unclear. The CDR3 spans 13 residues. V was cut by 3 bases and J by 4 bases, with 7 bases left in between. The CDR3 here is CASSLFWNQPQHF. CDR3 nucleotide sequence: TGTGCCAGCAGTTTGTTTTGGAATCAGCCCCAGCATTTT.

This clonotype was observed a handful of times. The chain employs TRBV7-3 and TRBJ2-2; D remains ambiguous. Trimming cost V 0 bases and J 6 bases, with 2 bases left between them. CDR1 and CDR2 from the germline V gene are SGHTA and FQGTGA. The CDR3 extends over 12 amino acids. The CDR3 region is CASSLTPGELFF. Here the CDR3 DNA reads TGTGCCAGCAGCTTAACGCCCGGGGAGCTGTTTTTT.

This clonotype was recorded many times. The chain couples TRBV20-1 to TRBJ2-7; D gene ambiguous. Germline lookup yields CDR1 DFQATT and CDR2 SNEGSKA (reference sequence). Trimming removed 3 bases at V and 2 bases at J, with 11 bases between. The CDR3 is 13 amino acids. CDR3 in DNA: TGCAGTGCTAGTCTCCCGTCTCCCTACGAGCAGTACTTC. Its translation: CSASLPSPYEQYF.